These 9 T cell receptor beta chains were all obtained from the same sample, sequenced in a study of cytomegalovirus exposure and HLA in healthy donors. With 60 Vbeta and 13 Jbeta primers, the PCR was carried out. Assay used: immunoSEQ multiplex PCR; TCRdb lists only in-frame clones, some missing. This table has about 120,000 clones, around 74% appearing once. The specimen was PBMCs. The receptors shown here come from a man between 60 and 75 years old in good health and CMV-seropositive.

The chain employs TRBV18 and TRBJ1-1; possibly TRBD1 for D (5 bases). This CDR3 is 17 amino acids long. Trimming stripped 3 bases from V and 1 base from J, with 18 bases between. CDR1 is KGHSH and CDR2 is LQKENI in the germline V gene. The CDR3 DNA is TGTGCCAGCTCACCGCTAGTTCTGTCGGGGGAGAACACTGAAGCTTTCTTT. Translation: CASSPLVLSGENTEAFF. The whole variable domain, filled in from reference TRBV18 and TRBJ1-1, reads NAGVMQNPRHLVRRRGQEARLRCSPMKGHSHVYWYRQLPEEGLKFMVYLQKENIIDESGMPKERFSAEFPKEGPSILRIQQVVRGDSAAYFCASSPLVLSGENTEAFFGQGTRLTVV.

The chain couples TRBV21-1 to TRBJ2-5; the table assigns TRBD2, which was not confirmed against the DNA. TRBV21-1 is deemed a pseudogene. This CDR3 is 15 amino acids long. CDR3 bases: TGTGCCAGCAGCCCCCGGGGGACTAGTAGCGAGACCCAGTACTTC. This gives the protein CASSPRGTSSETQYF.

This clone was seen only a few times. The V gene is TRBV5-1, the J gene TRBJ2-2; 14 bases align to TRBD2. The CDR3 is 21 amino acids. The germline V gene encodes CDR1 SGHRS and CDR2 YFSETQ. V was pared by 4 bases and J by 7 bases, with 21 bases of the junction left unmatched. The DNA of the CDR3 is TGCGCCAGCAGCCCCTTCCAACAGGGACTAGCGGGAGCAGCCAGGGTCGGGGAGCTGTTTTTT. Protein product: CASSPFQQGLAGAARVGELFF. The whole variable domain, remainder taken from reference TRBV5-1 and TRBJ2-2, is KAGVTQTPRYLIKTRGQQVTLSCSPISGHRSVSWYQQTPGQGLQFLFEYFSETQRNKGNFPGRFSGRQFSNSRSEMNVSTLELGDSALYLCASSPFQQGLAGAARVGELFFGEGSRLTVL.

This clone was observed a few times. The gene calls are TRBV5-4 and TRBJ1-2, with 7 nucleotides matching TRBD1. From germline, CDR1 is SGHNT and CDR2 YYREEE (reference sequence). This CDR3 is built from 12 residues. V was pared by 0 bases and J by 7 bases, with 0 bases of the junction left unmatched. The CDR3 nucleotides read TGTGCCAGCAGCTTGGGACAGGGTGGCTACACCTTC. Amino acid sequence: CASSLGQGGYTF. The full variable domain, completed using reference TRBV5-4 and TRBJ1-2, is ETGVTQSPTHLIKTRGQQVTLRCSSQSGHNTVSWYQQALGQGPQFIFQYYREEENGRGNFPPRFSGLQFPNYSSELNVNALELDDSALYLCASSLGQGGYTFGSGTRLTVV.

The chain employs TRBV4-2 and TRBJ2-2; D possibly corresponds to TRBD1 (6 bases). Germline CDR1 LGHNA, CDR2 YNFKEQ. The CDR3 sequence is 18 residues long. V was clipped by 3 bases and J by 0 bases, with 17 bases between them. The CDR3 here is CASSHQAGTPTNTGELFF. CDR3 nucleotide sequence: TGTGCCAGCAGCCACCAAGCCGGGACACCAACGAACACCGGGGAGCTGTTTTTT.

This clone was seen a single time. CDR3 in amino acids: CASSLWTGNLRPSYEQYF. CDR3 nucleotides: TGCGCCAGCAGCTTGTGGACAGGGAACCTCCGGCCCTCCTACGAGCAGTACTTC. The chain has TRBV5-1 and TRBJ2-7; 8 bases fit TRBD1. J lost 0 bases, V lost 1 base, and 12 bases had no gene match. There are 18 residues in the CDR3. The germline V gene encodes CDR1 SGHRS and CDR2 YFSETQ.

The CDR3 DNA reads as TGTGCCAGCAGCTTAGGGGGCGGGCAGTACTTC. Protein: CASSLGGGQYF. V and J are TRBV7-9 and TRBJ2-7; possibly TRBD1 for D (5 bases). Germline V gene sequence: CDR1 SEHNR, CDR2 FQNEAQ (reference sequence). The ends were cut back, 1 base at V and 9 bases at J, with 7 bases in the middle. The CDR3 is 11 residues long.

The chain combines TRBV10-3 with TRBJ1-1; 10 bases are a match to TRBD1. V was clipped by 8 bases and J by 2 bases; unmatched bases: 5. Germline V gene sequence: CDR1 ENHRY, CDR2 SYGVKD. The CDR3 has 14 amino acids. The CDR3 sequence is CAIGKTGGNTEAFF. The CDR3 DNA reads as TGTGCCATCGGAAAGACAGGGGGCAACACTGAAGCTTTCTTT.

For the CDR3, the DNA is TGTGCCAGCAGCGCCTTGATTGGGGGCCTGACAGATACGCAGTATTTT. Its protein product is CASSALIGGLTDTQYF. The chain is built from TRBV5-4 and TRBJ2-3; possibly TRBD1 for D (6 bases). CDR1 and CDR2 from the germline V gene are SGHNT and YYREEE (reference sequence). V lost 4 bases and J lost 3, with 18 bases in between. The CDR3 is 16 residues long.